These T cell receptor beta chains were read from a single sample in a study of cytomegalovirus exposure and HLA in healthy donors. Profiling relied on immunoSEQ multiplex PCR, and the TCRdb table lists in-frame clones only, not all of them. Seen here are under 130,000 clones, more than 75% observed once, and the top ten hold about 9.3%. Sequencing input: PBMCs. These receptors originate from a woman between 18 and 30 years old in good health and CMV-seropositive. CDR3s include the opening cysteine and the closing phenylalanine or tryptophan. A D gene is named only where the DNA matches it firmly. Clone size, where shown, is once, few, many, or a class for clones that have expanded.

j_call: TRBJ2-7; v_call: TRBV6-1; clone_size: -; d_call: -; cdr3_nt: TGTGCCAGCAGACCCGGAGAGGAGGGCTCCTACGAGCAGTACTTC; cdr3_aa: CASRPGEEGSYEQYF
j_call: TRBJ2-1; v_call: TRBV9; clone_size: once; d_call: -; cdr3_nt: TGTGCCAGCAGCGGGGGCACCTACAATGAGCAGTTCTTC; cdr3_aa: CASSGGTYNEQFF
j_call: TRBJ2-5; v_call: TRBV5-4; clone_size: -; d_call: TRBD1; cdr3_nt: TGTGCCAGCAGCTTGAGTCTAGGGACAGCTCAAGAGACCCAGTACTTC; cdr3_aa: CASSLSLGTAQETQYF
j_call: TRBJ2-7; v_call: TRBV6-5; clone_size: -; d_call: TRBD2; cdr3_nt: TGTGCCAGCAGTTACGCTAGCGGTTCCTACGAGCAGTACTTC; cdr3_aa: CASSYASGSYEQYF
j_call: TRBJ2-3; v_call: TRBV12-5; clone_size: -; d_call: -; cdr3_nt: TGTGCTAGTGGTCCAAAACAGGATTCCCCGGCGGCAGATACGCAGTATTTT; cdr3_aa: CASGPKQDSPAADTQYF
j_call: TRBJ2-3; v_call: TRBV19; clone_size: -; d_call: TRBD1; cdr3_nt: TGTGCCAGTAGCGAGGGACAGAATACGCAGTATTTT; cdr3_aa: CASSEGQNTQYF
j_call: TRBJ2-2; v_call: TRBV6-6; clone_size: -; d_call: -; cdr3_nt: TGTGCCACCACGAGGAGAGCTGCGATCGGCACCGGGGAGCTGTTTTTT; cdr3_aa: CATTRRAAIGTGELFF
j_call: TRBJ2-1; v_call: TRBV30; clone_size: -; d_call: -; cdr3_nt: TGTGCCTGGAGTGGGAGCTATGAGCAGTTCTTC; cdr3_aa: CAWSGSYEQFF
j_call: TRBJ1-1; v_call: TRBV6-5; clone_size: -; d_call: -; cdr3_nt: TGTGCCAGCAGCCTACAGGGCCTGGGCACTGAAGCTTTCTTT; cdr3_aa: CASSLQGLGTEAFF
j_call: TRBJ2-4; v_call: TRBV15; clone_size: -; d_call: -; cdr3_nt: TGTGCCACCACCCGAGCTATCAAAAACATTCAGTACTTC; cdr3_aa: CATTRAIKNIQYF
j_call: TRBJ2-3; v_call: TRBV10-2; clone_size: -; d_call: TRBD2; cdr3_nt: TGCGCCAGCAGTGAGTCGGGGCTAGCGGGGGCAGATACGCAGTATTTT; cdr3_aa: CASSESGLAGADTQYF
j_call: TRBJ2-3; v_call: TRBV7-9; clone_size: -; d_call: TRBD1; cdr3_nt: TGTGCCAGCAGCTCTACTTCGGGACAGGGAGACACAGATACGCAGTATTTT; cdr3_aa: CASSSTSGQGDTDTQYF
j_call: TRBJ2-4; v_call: TRBV2; clone_size: once; d_call: -; cdr3_nt: TGTGCCAGCAGTGAACTCTTCGTGGGACTGAAACTAGCCAAAAACATTCAGTACTTC; cdr3_aa: CASSELFVGLKLAKNIQYF
j_call: TRBJ1-6; v_call: TRBV30; clone_size: -; d_call: -; cdr3_nt: TGTGCCTGGCACACCCCAAGGGAGTCACCCCTCCACTTT; cdr3_aa: CAWHTPRESPLHF
j_call: TRBJ1-6; v_call: TRBV2; clone_size: -; d_call: -; cdr3_nt: TGTGCCAGCAGTTCCCAGGGGCCCCTCCACTTT; cdr3_aa: CASSSQGPLHF
j_call: TRBJ2-1; v_call: TRBV25-1; clone_size: -; d_call: -; cdr3_nt: TGTGCCAGCAGTGAATACAGGGGAATTGGCAATGAGCAGTTCTTC; cdr3_aa: CASSEYRGIGNEQFF
j_call: TRBJ2-1; v_call: TRBV5-1; clone_size: -; d_call: TRBD2; cdr3_nt: TGCGCCAGCAGCTTGGGGCTAGCGGGGGCAGGGTACAATGAGCAGTTCTTC; cdr3_aa: CASSLGLAGAGYNEQFF
j_call: TRBJ2-7; v_call: TRBV29-1; clone_size: -; d_call: TRBD1; cdr3_nt: TGCAGCGTTGATAAGGGGGGCCCCGGGACAGGGGACACCTACGAGCAGTACTTC; cdr3_aa: CSVDKGGPGTGDTYEQYF
j_call: TRBJ2-7; v_call: TRBV2; clone_size: -; d_call: -; cdr3_nt: TGTGCCAGCAAAGCCTCTGGAGGCGTCAGACACCTTTACGAGCAGTACTTC; cdr3_aa: CASKASGGVRHLYEQYF
j_call: TRBJ2-1; v_call: TRBV9; clone_size: -; d_call: TRBD2; cdr3_nt: TGTGCCAGCAGCGTTAGCGGGGGGGCCTCTTACGAGCAGTTCTTC; cdr3_aa: CASSVSGGASYEQFF
j_call: TRBJ2-1; v_call: TRBV6-5; clone_size: few; d_call: -; cdr3_nt: TGTGCCAGCGAAGGAGTTTACGGTGAGCAGTTCTTC; cdr3_aa: CASEGVYGEQFF
j_call: TRBJ2-7; v_call: TRBV9; clone_size: -; d_call: TRBD1; cdr3_nt: TGTGCCAGCAGCCCCGACAGGGAGCCCTCCTACGAGCAGTACTTC; cdr3_aa: CASSPDREPSYEQYF
j_call: TRBJ1-2; v_call: TRBV19; clone_size: few; d_call: TRBD1; cdr3_nt: TGTGCCAGTAGTTCGACAGGGGGTAACTATGGCTACACCTTC; cdr3_aa: CASSSTGGNYGYTF
j_call: TRBJ2-7; v_call: TRBV27; clone_size: once; d_call: -; cdr3_nt: TGTGCCAGCAGTGCTCCGGGACAAGAGGCCTACGAGCAGTACTTC; cdr3_aa: CASSAPGQEAYEQYF
j_call: TRBJ1-4; v_call: TRBV5-1; clone_size: -; d_call: TRBD1; cdr3_nt: TGCGCCAGCAGCACCGGGACAGGGGTTGAAAAACTGTTTTTT; cdr3_aa: CASSTGTGVEKLFF